This T cell receptor beta chain was sequenced for a study of blood T cell repertoires in COVID-19. Study-level information: The cDNA or gDNA used as material had been derived from T cells, B-cell-depleted T cells, or PBMCs.

Clones were read by immunoSEQ multiplex PCR, and TCRdb kept only the in-frame ones, dropping some. The table lists about 480,000 clones, approximately 87% of them singletons, with 1.8% in the top ten. The V segment lost 0 bases and the J segment 6 bases; nucleotides outside the gene matches: 2. The germline V gene encodes CDR1 LGHNA and CDR2 YSLEER. The CDR3 is 15 residues long. Notes on this clone: The identical CDR3 is also encoded by other nucleotide sequences in the sample.

The V and J genes are TRBV4-3 and TRBJ2-1; 10 nucleotides agree with TRBD1. Sequencing used PBMCs or T cells enriched from blood (not recorded which). The sequence came from a woman aged 40 to 50 who had recovered from COVID-19. This CDR3 reads CASSQDWTGGNEQFF. Written as DNA, the CDR3 is TGCGCCAGCAGCCAAGATTGGACAGGGGGCAATGAGCAGTTCTTC.